This entry describes one T cell receptor beta chain. By share, this clonotype ranks as large (0.1 to 1%). Its antigen has not been determined. Within one base of it there is no much larger clone, and no base qualities were kept. This entry belongs to a study. V sheds 5 bases and J sheds 0 bases, leaving 10 bases between their ends. As encoded in the germline V gene, CDR1 is SGDLS while CDR2 is YYNGEE. The CDR3 starts with the cysteine, ends with the phenylalanine, and has 14 residues. The sequence is cut down to CDR3 DNA, 42 bases in frame from base 1. TCRdb records Illumina MiSeq as the sequencer. TCRdb's own reprocessing of the public reads used fastp at Q25 and MiXCR and kept productive beta chains. Rows merge per CDR3 protein into single entries with the most common DNA and genes. This sample lists some 700 distinct CDR3 sequences; about 8.3% were detected once. The ten largest make up approximately 23% of the sample.

The chain is made from TRBV9 and TRBJ2-3; perhaps TRBD2 is the D gene, with 6 bases matching. This clonotype originated in a human donor with rheumatoid arthritis. Material for sequencing was CD4+ T cells from synovial fluid. CDR3 protein: CASSASASTDTQYF. The base sequence is TGTGCCAGCAGTGCTAGCGCCAGCACAGATACGCAGTATTTT.